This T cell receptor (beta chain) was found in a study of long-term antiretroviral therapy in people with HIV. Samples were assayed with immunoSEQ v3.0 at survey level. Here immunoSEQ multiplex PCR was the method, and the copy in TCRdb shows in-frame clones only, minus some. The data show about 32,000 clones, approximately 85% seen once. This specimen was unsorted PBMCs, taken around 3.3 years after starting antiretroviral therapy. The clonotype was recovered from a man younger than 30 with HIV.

CDR3 coding DNA: TGCGCCAGCAGCCAAGATCGATTTGGGACAGGGGCCTACGAGCAGTACTTC. Its protein product is CASSQDRFGTGAYEQYF. The gene calls are TRBV4-3 and TRBJ2-7; 10 bases match TRBD1. Germline-derived CDR1 and CDR2 are LGHNA and YSLEER. CDR3 size: 17 residues. Losses at the gene ends were 0 bases for V and 2 bases for J; bases not matched to a gene: 7.